This is a list of T cell receptor beta chains from one sample in a study of cytomegalovirus exposure and HLA in healthy donors. The assay was immunoSEQ multiplex PCR, and TCRdb's table has in-frame clones only and misses some. This sample has some 200,000 clones; around 77% occur once, and the top ten carry just over 2%. The sample comprised PBMCs. Receptors were obtained from a woman in her 30s in good health and CMV-seropositive. The CDR3 runs from the conserved cysteine through the conserved F or W. The D gene is left open where the match is weak. Clone sizes are given selectively: once, few, many, or a class where the clone is expanded.

size	V	J	D	CDR3	DNA
-	TRBV2	TRBJ2-2	-	CASSVRGGGNGELFF	TGTGCCAGCAGTGTTCGAGGGGGTGGGAACGGGGAGCTGTTTTTT
-	TRBV29-1	TRBJ2-7	-	CSVVTSSTYEQYF	TGCAGCGTTGTAACTAGCTCAACGTACGAGCAGTACTTC
-	TRBV6-5	TRBJ1-6	-	CASSYAAEASNSPLHF	TGTGCCAGCAGTTACGCGGCAGAAGCTTCTAATTCACCCCTCCACTTT
-	TRBV6-1	TRBJ2-7	-	CASSEGGGRHEQYF	TGTGCCAGCAGTGAAGGGGGGGGCCGGCACGAGCAGTACTTC
-	TRBV7-9	TRBJ1-1	-	CASSLDAGGQIEAFF	TGTGCCAGCAGCTTAGACGCGGGCGGGCAAATTGAAGCTTTCTTT
-	TRBV2	TRBJ2-1	TRBD2	CASTLAGGSPSYNEQFF	TGTGCCAGCACACTAGCGGGGGGATCCCCCTCCTACAATGAGCAGTTCTTC
-	TRBV18	TRBJ2-1	TRBD2	CASSPVAGDYNEQFF	TGTGCCAGCTCACCGGTAGCGGGGGACTACAATGAGCAGTTCTTC
-	TRBV27	TRBJ2-6	-	CASTLGASGANVLTF	TGTGCCAGCACCCTAGGGGCCTCTGGGGCCAACGTCCTGACTTTC
-	TRBV18	TRBJ1-1	TRBD1	CASSPLGQGEPEAFF	TGTGCCAGCTCACCACTGGGACAGGGAGAGCCTGAAGCTTTCTTT
-	TRBV29-1	TRBJ2-3	TRBD2	CSVPLAGGYTDTQYF	TGCAGCGTGCCACTAGCGGGGGGGTACACAGATACGCAGTATTTT
once	TRBV5-1	TRBJ2-7	TRBD1	CASSSSGTGYYEQYF	TGCGCCAGCAGCTCATCCGGGACAGGGTACTACGAGCAGTACTTC
-	TRBV29-1	TRBJ2-2	TRBD1	CSVPGQGPTGELFF	TGCAGCGTTCCGGGACAGGGACCTACCGGGGAGCTGTTTTTT
-	TRBV7-6	TRBJ2-1	TRBD2	CASSLLAGGHNEQFF	TGTGCCAGCAGCTTACTAGCGGGAGGACACAATGAGCAGTTCTTC
-	TRBV2	TRBJ1-1	-	CASTRVLGGDTEAFF	TGTGCCAGCACAAGGGTCCTGGGAGGGGACACTGAAGCTTTCTTT
-	TRBV7-2	TRBJ1-1	-	CASSEQQGTEAFF	TGTGCCAGCAGCGAGCAACAGGGCACTGAAGCTTTCTTT
-	TRBV18	TRBJ1-1	TRBD1	CASSPGQGRGGTEAFF	TGTGCCAGCTCACCCGGACAGGGAAGAGGTGGAACTGAAGCTTTCTTT
-	TRBV29-1	TRBJ2-7	-	CSVGDGEFYEQYF	TGCAGCGTCGGTGACGGGGAGTTCTACGAGCAGTACTTC
-	TRBV7-2	TRBJ1-1	-	CASSFSGGSTEAFF	TGTGCCAGCAGCTTTTCGGGCGGGAGCACTGAAGCTTTCTTT
-	TRBV2	TRBJ1-1	-	CASSELGRDTEAFF	TGTGCCAGCAGTGAATTGGGTCGGGACACTGAAGCTTTCTTT
-	TRBV4-1	TRBJ2-5	TRBD2	CASSLGLALETQYF	TGCGCCAGCAGCTTGGGACTAGCGCTGGAGACCCAGTACTTC
-	TRBV5-4	TRBJ2-1	TRBD2	CASSFIAGGPRNEQFF	TGTGCCAGCAGCTTCATAGCGGGAGGGCCTCGCAATGAGCAGTTCTTC
few	TRBV2	TRBJ2-5	TRBD2	CASSTGTSEETQYF	TGTGCCAGCAGCACCGGGACTAGCGAGGAGACCCAGTACTTC
-	TRBV5-1	TRBJ2-1	TRBD1	CASSPGQGTYNEQFF	TGCGCCAGCAGCCCGGGACAGGGTACCTACAATGAGCAGTTCTTC
few	TRBV19	TRBJ1-1	-	CASTPRFGNTEAFF	TGTGCCAGTACCCCCCGGTTCGGGAACACTGAAGCTTTCTTT
-	TRBV4-3	TRBJ2-7	TRBD2	CASSQDVSSGTYEQYF	TGCGCCAGCAGCCAAGATGTGTCTAGCGGAACCTACGAGCAGTACTTC
-	TRBV7-2	TRBJ2-5	TRBD1	CASSLGQGAWETQYF	TGTGCCAGCAGCTTAGGACAGGGGGCTTGGGAGACCCAGTACTTC
-	TRBV14	TRBJ2-3	-	CASSQTYTQYF	TGTGCCAGCAGCCAAACATATACGCAGTATTTT
once	TRBV9	TRBJ1-1	-	CASSPYTEAFF	TGTGCCAGCAGCCCTTACACTGAAGCTTTCTTT
-	TRBV6-6	TRBJ1-1	-	CASNGPNTEAFF	TGTGCCAGCAATGGGCCGAACACTGAAGCTTTCTTT
few	TRBV9	TRBJ2-5	-	CATMPPSGRRETQYF	TGTGCCACGATGCCCCCCTCAGGGCGGCGGGAGACCCAGTACTTC
-	TRBV7-6	TRBJ1-1	-	CASSPGGGFPLNTEAFF	TGTGCCAGCAGCCCAGGCGGGGGCTTTCCCCTCAACACTGAAGCTTTCTTT
-	TRBV30	TRBJ1-5	-	CAWSGTSYQPQHF	TGTGCCTGGAGTGGGACAAGTTATCAGCCCCAGCATTTT
-	TRBV9	TRBJ2-7	TRBD1	CASSVGTGNTYEQYF	TGTGCCAGCAGCGTTGGGACAGGGAATACCTACGAGCAGTACTTC
-	TRBV5-4	TRBJ1-6	-	CASSLQNSPLHF	TGTGCCAGCAGCTTACAGAATTCACCCCTCCACTTT
once	TRBV5-6	TRBJ1-3	-	CASSEEMDPLGRRGNTIYF	TGTGCCAGCAGCGAGGAAATGGACCCGCTGGGGCGGCGGGGAAACACCATATATTTT
-	TRBV27	TRBJ2-1	-	CASSSGLLSSYNEQFF	TGTGCCAGCAGTTCCGGACTTTTGAGCTCCTACAATGAGCAGTTCTTC
-	TRBV2	TRBJ1-1	-	CASEAGENTEAFF	TGTGCCTCCGAAGCAGGCGAAAACACTGAAGCTTTCTTT
once	TRBV6-5	TRBJ2-2	TRBD1	CASSPDRANTGELFF	TGTGCCAGCAGTCCGGACAGGGCGAACACCGGGGAGCTGTTTTTT
-	TRBV19	TRBJ1-4	-	CASSIVRGTTNEKLFF	TGTGCCAGTAGTATAGTCAGGGGAACAACTAATGAAAAACTGTTTTTT
-	TRBV30	TRBJ2-1	TRBD2	CAWSPLIAGSSYNEQFF	TGTGCCTGGAGTCCCCTTATAGCGGGCAGCTCCTACAATGAGCAGTTCTTC
-	TRBV7-2	TRBJ1-1	-	CASSLLEGGEAFF	TGTGCCAGCAGCTTATTAGAAGGGGGTGAAGCTTTCTTT
-	TRBV15	TRBJ2-2	TRBD2	CATSREAGTMFANTGELFF	TGTGCCACCAGCAGAGAAGCCGGGACTATGTTCGCGAACACCGGGGAGCTGTTTTTT
-	TRBV4-1	TRBJ1-1	-	CASSQEQFELRGFTEAFF	TGCGCCAGCAGCCAAGAACAATTTGAATTAAGGGGATTCACTGAAGCTTTCTTT
-	TRBV19	TRBJ1-4	TRBD1	CASSIEGARANEKLFF	TGTGCCAGTAGTATTGAGGGGGCGCGGGCTAATGAAAAACTGTTTTTT
-	TRBV7-9	TRBJ2-7	-	CASSPRNTAEGQEQYF	TGTGCCAGCAGCCCCCGGAATACAGCGGAGGGGCAGGAGCAGTACTTC
once	TRBV6-1	TRBJ2-7	TRBD2	CASSEKWEGHEQYF	TGTGCCAGCAGTGAAAAGTGGGAGGGCCACGAGCAGTACTTC
-	TRBV7-9	TRBJ2-1	TRBD2	CASSLWGRAFGEQFF	TGTGCCAGCAGCTTATGGGGGAGGGCCTTCGGAGAGCAGTTCTTC
-	TRBV18	TRBJ2-7	-	CASSPNRSTKQYF	TGTGCCAGCTCACCAAACAGATCTACGAAGCAGTACTTC